Reported below is one T cell receptor beta chain. The record originates from a study of blood T cell repertoires in COVID-19. Generated by immunoSEQ multiplex PCR, the TCRdb table keeps only in-frame clones and is missing some. This repertoire shows some 30,000 clones, around 89% found once; its top ten account for roughly 4%. Trimming cost V 7 bases and J 0 bases; bases outside gene matches: 7. This CDR3 contains 16 residues. Germline CDR1 reads LNHDA; CDR2 reads SQIVND (reference sequence). The TCR originated in a human donor in a cohort sampled during active COVID-19. Sequencing input: peripheral blood. The rearrangement uses TRBV19 and TRBJ1-1; TRBD1 matches at 11 bases. In DNA, the CDR3 is TGTGCCAGTAATACCGGACAGGGGGCCATGAACACTGAAGCTTTCTTT. It codes for CASNTGQGAMNTEAFF.